This TCR beta chain came from a study of T cell responses to AZD1222 COVID-19 vaccine (dated by TCRdb to the early 2020s). In the study overall: Because spike-specific TCR depth and breadth did not differ between the two schedules, AZD1222 recipients who got a second dose at roughly 4 weeks were pooled with those who got a second dose at roughly 12 weeks. TCR sequencing covered approximately 230 trial participants: approximately 200 given two doses of AZD1222 and approximately 26 given two doses of MenACWY control vaccine. Trial participants were enrolled by age into subgroups of 18-55, 56-69 and 70-plus years, and about 150, 27 and 61 TCR-sequenced participants, respectively, were included in these subgroups. General conclusions and limits of the study: Participants were mostly white British, with more females than males. The authors suggested clonal diversity may have been underestimated. Vaccine-associated CD4 TCRs spanned the whole spike protein, with dominant responses in regions 160-218 and 743-854. The 56-69-year group was small, and its depth increase did not reach significance, likely because of low power. Epitopes outside the regions mutated in the B.1.351 and B.1.1.7 variants were reportedly recognized by nearly half of the unique spike-specific TCRs. Conclusions about previously exposed vaccinees are limited because only six or seven AZD1222 recipients were SARS-CoV-2 seropositive at baseline. No day 14 peak-response samples were available, so repertoires were characterized only after the peak T cell response. A significant rise in spike-specific TCR breadth and depth was observed after two AZD1222 doses relative to day 0 and relative to MenACWY recipients.

The CDR3 regions of human TCRbeta chains were analyzed by immunosequencing. The source study handled its data this way. Repertoire TCRs were matched against a reference library of SARS-CoV-2-specific TCRs generated with the MIRA antigen-specificity platform. Breadth was defined as the fraction of unique TCRs that were SARS-CoV-2-associated, and depth was defined as the fraction of total T cells that were SARS-CoV-2-associated. Each spike-specific TCR was assigned to its reactive spike region and to a CD4 or CD8 class using the MIRA data. Log10-transformed breadth and depth values were compared by one-way ANOVA with Sidak's multiple comparisons tests. Not all clones reach the TCRdb copy of this immuneACCESS table, which keeps in-frame sequences only. Checked studies attribute under half of the gap to unresolved V genes and leave the rest unexplained. V, J and clone size are taken as reported in that table, and D and trimming were inferred from the DNA itself. A total of 130,000 or so clones appear in this sample, around 84% of them only once. The top ten clones comprise approximately 20% of the sample.

V loses 6 bases, J loses 1 base, and the germline ends lie 3 bases apart. CDR1 is given as SNHLY and CDR2 as FYNNEI, both from the germline V gene. The CDR3 spans 11 residues, from the cysteine through the phenylalanine. Of the read, only the CDR3 DNA is kept; its 33 bases are in frame from base 1. Concerning this clone: Its antigen is still unknown. Base qualities are not at hand, and no much larger clone is one base apart.

The meaning of the sample's time point label: baseline before first vaccination. Vaccinee samples were obtained from the UK trials COV001 and COV002, which included a single-blind randomized controlled phase 2/3 trial of AZD1222 (ChAdOx1 nCoV-19) in healthy adults. For TCRbeta chain sequencing, PBMC samples were collected from trial participants at day 0 and at day 28 after the second dose. Sequencing used peripheral blood, obtained on day 0 of AZD1222 vaccination. The sequence is built from TRBV2 and TRBJ2-5, with no D gene named confidently. The receptor's source is an adult in good health. For the CDR3, the sequence is CASSPQETQYF. The DNA reads as follows: TGTGCCAGCAGCCCCCAAGAGACCCAGTACTTC.